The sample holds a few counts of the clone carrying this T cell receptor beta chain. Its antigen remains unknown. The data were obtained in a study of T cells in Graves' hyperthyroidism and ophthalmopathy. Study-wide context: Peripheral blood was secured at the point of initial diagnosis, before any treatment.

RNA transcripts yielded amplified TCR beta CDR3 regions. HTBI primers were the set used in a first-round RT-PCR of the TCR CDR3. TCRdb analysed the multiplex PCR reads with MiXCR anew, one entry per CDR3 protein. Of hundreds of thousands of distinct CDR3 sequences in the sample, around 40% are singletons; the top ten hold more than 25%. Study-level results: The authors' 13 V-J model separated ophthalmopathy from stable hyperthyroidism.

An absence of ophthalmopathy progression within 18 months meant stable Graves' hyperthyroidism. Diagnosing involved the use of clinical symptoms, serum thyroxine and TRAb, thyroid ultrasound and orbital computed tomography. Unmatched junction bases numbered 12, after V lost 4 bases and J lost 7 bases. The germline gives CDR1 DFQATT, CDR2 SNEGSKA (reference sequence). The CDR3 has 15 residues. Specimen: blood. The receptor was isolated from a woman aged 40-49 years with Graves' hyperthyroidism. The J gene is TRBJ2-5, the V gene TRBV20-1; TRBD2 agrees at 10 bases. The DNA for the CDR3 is TGCAGTGCTATGGGGCTAGCGGGAGAGAGTATGACCCAGTACTTC. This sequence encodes CSAMGLAGESMTQYF.